This T cell receptor (beta chain) was sequenced during a study of blood T cell repertoires in COVID-19. Study context: Samples taken during acute and convalescent COVID-19 were collected in the United States, Italy and Spain. Sources were T cells, B-cell-depleted T cells, or PBMCs; the material itself was cDNA or gDNA.

CDR1 and CDR2 (germline): MDHEN, SYDVKM. This CDR3 has 15 amino acids. V shed 5 bases and J 5 bases; nucleotides not matched to a gene: 8. Original analysis: Estimated nucleated cell counts came from reference gene primer amplification. The table came from immunoSEQ multiplex PCR; TCRdb's copy has only in-frame clones and leaves some out. V, J and clone size were drawn from that table, and D and trimming were deduced from the DNA. The sample has about 45,000 clones, 80% to 90% seen once. Sequenced: peripheral blood. This clonotype was sampled from a human donor in a cohort sampled during active COVID-19. The rearrangement uses TRBV28 and TRBJ2-7, with 11 bases lining up with TRBD1. This CDR3 reads CASSAEDRGLDEQYV. For the CDR3, the DNA is TGTGCCAGCAGTGCTGAGGACAGGGGGCTGGACGAGCAGTACGTC.